This T cell receptor (beta chain) is drawn from a study of blood T cell repertoires in COVID-19. Study as a whole: Samples representing acute and convalescent COVID-19 were sourced from the United States, Italy and Spain. The cDNA or gDNA used as material had been derived from T cells, B-cell-depleted T cells, or PBMCs.

Original handling: Nucleated cell counts were estimated from reference gene primer amplification. The data were produced by immunoSEQ multiplex PCR, yet TCRdb's version contains in-frame clones alone and is incomplete. The V and J calls and clone size are taken from that table; D and trimming were inferred from the DNA. The data show 110,000 to 150,000 clones, about 84% seen once. Looked up from germline, CDR1 is MNHEY and CDR2 is SVGAGI. J gave up 4 bases and V 2 bases, and 5 bases lay outside the gene matches. The CDR3 covers 15 residues. This clone was seen only a few times. The chain carries TRBV6-5 and TRBJ2-1, with 7 bases aligning to TRBD1. The sequence came from a woman aged 45 to 65 with acute or convalescent COVID-19. Material for sequencing was peripheral blood. CDR3 coding DNA: TGTGCCAGCAGTTACCCGGGACAGACGTACAATGAGCAGTTCTTC. Its protein is CASSYPGQTYNEQFF.